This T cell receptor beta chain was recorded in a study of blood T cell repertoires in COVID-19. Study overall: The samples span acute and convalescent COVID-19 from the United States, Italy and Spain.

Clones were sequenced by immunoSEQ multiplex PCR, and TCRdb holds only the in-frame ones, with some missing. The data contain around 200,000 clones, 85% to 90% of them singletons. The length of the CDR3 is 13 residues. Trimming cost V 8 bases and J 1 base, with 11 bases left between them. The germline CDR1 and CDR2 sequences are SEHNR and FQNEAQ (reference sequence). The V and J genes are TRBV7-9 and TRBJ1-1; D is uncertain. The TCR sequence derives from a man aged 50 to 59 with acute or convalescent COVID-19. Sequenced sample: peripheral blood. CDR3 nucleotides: TGTGCCAGCCGCATTCGGGAGAACACTGAAGCTTTCTTT. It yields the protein CASRIRENTEAFF.